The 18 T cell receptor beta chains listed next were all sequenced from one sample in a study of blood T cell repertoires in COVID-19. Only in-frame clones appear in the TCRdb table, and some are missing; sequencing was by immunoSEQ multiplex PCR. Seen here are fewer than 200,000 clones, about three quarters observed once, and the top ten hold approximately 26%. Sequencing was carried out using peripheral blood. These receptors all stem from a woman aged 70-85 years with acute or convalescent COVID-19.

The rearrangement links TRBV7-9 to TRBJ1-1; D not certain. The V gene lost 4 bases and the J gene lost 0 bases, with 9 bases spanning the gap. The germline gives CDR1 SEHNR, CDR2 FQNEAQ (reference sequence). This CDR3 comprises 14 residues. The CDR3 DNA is TGTGCCAGCAGCTCCCCCGGGGTGAACACTGAAGCTTTCTTT. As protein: CASSSPGVNTEAFF.

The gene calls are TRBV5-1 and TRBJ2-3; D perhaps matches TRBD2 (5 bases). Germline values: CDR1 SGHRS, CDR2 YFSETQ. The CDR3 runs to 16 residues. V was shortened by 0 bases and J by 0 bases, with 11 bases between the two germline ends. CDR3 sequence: CASSLAKRSSTDTQYF. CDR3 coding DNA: TGCGCCAGCAGCTTGGCCAAGCGGTCTAGCACAGATACGCAGTATTTT.

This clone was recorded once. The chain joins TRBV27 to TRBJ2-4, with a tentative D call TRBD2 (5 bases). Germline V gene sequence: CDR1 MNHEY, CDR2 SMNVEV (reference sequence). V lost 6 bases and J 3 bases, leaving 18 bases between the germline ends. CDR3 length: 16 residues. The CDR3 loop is CASSNDYLDGKNIQYF. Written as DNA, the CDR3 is TGTGCCAGCAGCAATGACTACCTGGATGGCAAAAACATTCAGTACTTC.

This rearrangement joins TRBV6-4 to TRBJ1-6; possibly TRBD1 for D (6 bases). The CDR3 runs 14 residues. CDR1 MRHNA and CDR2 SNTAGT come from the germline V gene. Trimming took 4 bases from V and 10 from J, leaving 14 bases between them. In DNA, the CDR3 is TGTGCCAGCAGTGTTGGGCCAGGGGCCTCACCCCTCCACTTT. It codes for CASSVGPGASPLHF.

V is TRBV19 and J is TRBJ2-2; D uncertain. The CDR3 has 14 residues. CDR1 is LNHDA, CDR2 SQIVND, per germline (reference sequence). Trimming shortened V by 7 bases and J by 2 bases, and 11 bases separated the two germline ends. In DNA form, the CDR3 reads TGTGCCAGTAATTCTGGCGGTAACACCGGGGAGCTGTTTTTT. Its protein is CASNSGGNTGELFF.

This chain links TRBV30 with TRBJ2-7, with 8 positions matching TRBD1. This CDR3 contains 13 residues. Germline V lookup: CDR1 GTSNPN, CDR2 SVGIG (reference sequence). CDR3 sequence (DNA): TGTGCTTTCTCCGGACAGGGCCCCTACGAGCAGTACTTC. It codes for CAFSGQGPYEQYF.

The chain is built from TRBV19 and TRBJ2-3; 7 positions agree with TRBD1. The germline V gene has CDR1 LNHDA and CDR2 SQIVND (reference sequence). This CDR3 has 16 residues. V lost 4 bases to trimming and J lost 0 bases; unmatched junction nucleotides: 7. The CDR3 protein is CASSRGSTGSTDTQYF. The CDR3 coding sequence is TGTGCCAGTAGTAGAGGCTCGACAGGGAGCACAGATACGCAGTATTTT. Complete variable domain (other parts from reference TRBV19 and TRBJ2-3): DGGITQSPKYLFRKEGQNVTLSCEQNLNHDAMYWYRQDPGQGLRLIYYSQIVNDFQKGDIAEGYSVSREKKESFPLTVTSAQKNPTAFYLCASSRGSTGSTDTQYFGPGTRLTVL.

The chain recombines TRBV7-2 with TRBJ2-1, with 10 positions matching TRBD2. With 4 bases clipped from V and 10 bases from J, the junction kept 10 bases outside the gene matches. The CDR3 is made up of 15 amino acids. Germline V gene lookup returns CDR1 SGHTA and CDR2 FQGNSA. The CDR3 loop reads CASSSRTSGGPEQFF. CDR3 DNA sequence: TGTGCCAGCAGCTCTAGGACTAGCGGAGGCCCAGAGCAGTTCTTC. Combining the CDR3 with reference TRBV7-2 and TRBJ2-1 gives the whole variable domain GAGVSQSPSNKVTEKGKDVELRCDPISGHTALYWYRQSLGQGLEFLIYFQGNSAPDKSGLPSDRFSAERTGGSVSTLTIQRTQQEDSAVYLCASSSRTSGGPEQFFGPGTRLTVL.

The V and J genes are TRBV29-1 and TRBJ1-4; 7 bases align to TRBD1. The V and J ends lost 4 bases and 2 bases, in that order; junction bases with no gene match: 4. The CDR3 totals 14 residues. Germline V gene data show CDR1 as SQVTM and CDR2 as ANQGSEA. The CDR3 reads CSVARGGTNEKLFF. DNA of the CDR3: TGCAGCGTTGCAAGAGGGGGCACTAATGAAAAACTGTTTTTT.

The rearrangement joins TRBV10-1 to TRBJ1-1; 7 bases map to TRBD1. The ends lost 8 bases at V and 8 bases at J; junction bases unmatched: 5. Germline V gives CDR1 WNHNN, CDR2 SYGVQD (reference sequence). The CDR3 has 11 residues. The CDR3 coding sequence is TGCGCCAGCGGGGACAGCCGAGAAGCTTTCTTT. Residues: CASGDSREAFF.

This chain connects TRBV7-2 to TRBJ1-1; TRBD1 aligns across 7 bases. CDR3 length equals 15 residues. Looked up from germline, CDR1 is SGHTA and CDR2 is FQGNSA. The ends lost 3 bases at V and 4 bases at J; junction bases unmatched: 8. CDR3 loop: CASSLMTGSGTEAFF. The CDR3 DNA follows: TGTGCCAGCAGCTTGATGACAGGGTCGGGCACTGAAGCTTTCTTT.

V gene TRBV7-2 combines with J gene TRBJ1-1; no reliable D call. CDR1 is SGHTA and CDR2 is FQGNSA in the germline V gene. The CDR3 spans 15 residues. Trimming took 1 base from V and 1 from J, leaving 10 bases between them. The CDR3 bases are TGTGCCAGCAGCTTAGAATTTGGAGGGAACACTGAAGCTTTCTTT. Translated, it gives CASSLEFGGNTEAFF.

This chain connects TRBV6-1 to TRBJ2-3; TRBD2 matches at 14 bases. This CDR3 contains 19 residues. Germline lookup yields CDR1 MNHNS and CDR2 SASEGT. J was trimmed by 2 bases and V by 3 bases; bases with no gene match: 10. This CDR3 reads CASSDGPGLAGALTDTQYF. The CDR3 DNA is TGTGCCAGCAGTGATGGGCCGGGACTAGCGGGAGCCCTCACAGATACGCAGTATTTT.

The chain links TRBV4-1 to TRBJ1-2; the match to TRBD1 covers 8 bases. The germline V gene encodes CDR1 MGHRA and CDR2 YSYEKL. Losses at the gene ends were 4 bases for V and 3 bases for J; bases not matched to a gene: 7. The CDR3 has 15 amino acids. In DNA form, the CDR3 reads TGCGCCAGCAGCCCACATCCGGACAGGGACTATGGCTACACCTTC. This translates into CASSPHPDRDYGYTF.

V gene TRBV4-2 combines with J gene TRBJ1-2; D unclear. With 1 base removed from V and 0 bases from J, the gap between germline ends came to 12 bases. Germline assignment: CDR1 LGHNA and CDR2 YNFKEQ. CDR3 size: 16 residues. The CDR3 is CASSQAITDANYGYTF. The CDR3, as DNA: TGTGCCAGCAGCCAAGCAATAACAGACGCTAACTATGGCTACACCTTC.

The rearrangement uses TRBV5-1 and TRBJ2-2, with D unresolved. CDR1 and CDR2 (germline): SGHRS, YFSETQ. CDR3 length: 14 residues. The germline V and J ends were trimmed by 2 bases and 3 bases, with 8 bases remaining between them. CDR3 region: CASSFPTDTGELFF. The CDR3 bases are TGCGCCAGCAGCTTCCCCACAGACACCGGGGAGCTGTTTTTT.

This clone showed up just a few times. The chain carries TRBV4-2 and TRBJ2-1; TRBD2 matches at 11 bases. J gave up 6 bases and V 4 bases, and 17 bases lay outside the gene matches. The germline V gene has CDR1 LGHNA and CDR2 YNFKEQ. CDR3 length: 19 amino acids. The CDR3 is CASSPRTSGHGGKGNEQFF. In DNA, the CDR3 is TGTGCCAGCAGCCCGAGGACTAGCGGGCACGGAGGGAAAGGCAATGAGCAGTTCTTC.

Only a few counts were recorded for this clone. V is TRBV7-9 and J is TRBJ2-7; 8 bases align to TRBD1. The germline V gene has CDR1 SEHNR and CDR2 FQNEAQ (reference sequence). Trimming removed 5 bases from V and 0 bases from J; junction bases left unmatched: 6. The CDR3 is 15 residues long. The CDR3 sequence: CASSPRQGSSYEQYF. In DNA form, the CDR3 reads TGTGCCAGCAGCCCGAGACAGGGGAGCTCCTACGAGCAGTACTTC.